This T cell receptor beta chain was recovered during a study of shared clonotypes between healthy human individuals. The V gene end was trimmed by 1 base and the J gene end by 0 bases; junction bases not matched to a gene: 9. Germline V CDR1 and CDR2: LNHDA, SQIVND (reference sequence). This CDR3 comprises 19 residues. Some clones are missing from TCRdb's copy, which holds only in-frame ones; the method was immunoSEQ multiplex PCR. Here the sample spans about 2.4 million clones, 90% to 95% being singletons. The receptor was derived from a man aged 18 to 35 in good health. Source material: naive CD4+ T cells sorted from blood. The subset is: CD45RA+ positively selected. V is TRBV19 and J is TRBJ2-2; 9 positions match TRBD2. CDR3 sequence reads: CASSIGGGSGSSNTGELFF. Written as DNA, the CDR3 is TGTGCCAGTAGTATAGGAGGAGGTAGCGGGAGTTCGAACACCGGGGAGCTGTTTTTT. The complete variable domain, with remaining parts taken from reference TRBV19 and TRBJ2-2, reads DGGITQSPKYLFRKEGQNVTLSCEQNLNHDAMYWYRQDPGQGLRLIYYSQIVNDFQKGDIAEGYSVSREKKESFPLTVTSAQKNPTAFYLCASSIGGGSGSSNTGELFFGEGSRLTVL.